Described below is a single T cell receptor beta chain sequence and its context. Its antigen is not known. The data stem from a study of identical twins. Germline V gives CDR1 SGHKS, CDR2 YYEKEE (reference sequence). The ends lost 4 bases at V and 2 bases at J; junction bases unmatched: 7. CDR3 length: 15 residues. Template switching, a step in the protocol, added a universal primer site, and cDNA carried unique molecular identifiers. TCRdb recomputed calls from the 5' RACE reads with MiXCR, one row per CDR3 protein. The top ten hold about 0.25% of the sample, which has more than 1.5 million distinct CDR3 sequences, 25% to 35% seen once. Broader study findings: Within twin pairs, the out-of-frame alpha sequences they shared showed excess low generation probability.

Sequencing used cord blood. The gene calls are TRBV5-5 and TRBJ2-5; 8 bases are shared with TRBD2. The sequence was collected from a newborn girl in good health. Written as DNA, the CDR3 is TGTGCCAGCAGCCGCTCGCGGGGGGCGCAAGAGACCCAGTACTTC. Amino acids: CASSRSRGAQETQYF.